This T cell receptor (beta chain) derives from a study of T cells in localized non-small cell lung cancer. Regarding the study as a whole: Longer overall survival was seen with higher T cell density measured in blood. Heterogeneity remains possible because sequencing was limited to only one tumor region.

Here immunoSEQ multiplex PCR was the method, and the copy in TCRdb shows in-frame clones only, minus some. The sample has roughly 35,000 clones, around 92% seen once. Points on this clone: What it binds is unknown.

This CDR3 has 11 residues. Germline V gene data show CDR1 as DFQATT and CDR2 as SNEGSKA (reference sequence). Trimming cost V 1 base and J 4 bases, with 4 bases left between them. The chain recombines TRBV20-1 with TRBJ1-2, with D unclear. Sequenced material: peripheral blood, taken before any cancer treatment. The receptor comes from an older female donor with stage I lung adenocarcinoma. The CDR3 protein is CSARVPYGYTF. The DNA of the CDR3 is TGCAGTGCTAGAGTCCCCTATGGCTACACCTTC.